This TCR beta chain was documented in a study of blood T cell repertoires in COVID-19. About the study: PBMCs, B-cell-depleted T cells, or T cells were the source of the cDNA or gDNA that made up the material.

Clones were sequenced by immunoSEQ multiplex PCR, and TCRdb holds only the in-frame ones, with some missing. This table holds some 50,000 clones, around 85% found once. The sequence came from a human donor in a cohort sampled during active COVID-19. Sequenced material: peripheral blood.

CDR3 sequence: CASSFWGLLNQPQHF. CDR3 nucleotide sequence: TGTGCCAGCAGCTTCTGGGGGCTCCTCAATCAGCCCCAGCATTTT. The V and J genes are TRBV7-3 and TRBJ1-5; tentatively, D is TRBD1 (6 bases). Per the germline V gene, CDR1 is SGHTA and CDR2 is FQGTGA. This CDR3 is built from 15 residues. V was cut by 3 bases and J by 3 bases, with 12 bases left in between.